This T cell receptor beta chain comes out of a study of T cells in Graves' hyperthyroidism and ophthalmopathy. For the study at large: At the time of initial diagnosis and before any treatment, peripheral blood was collected.

There were TCR beta CDR3 regions amplified from RNA transcripts. The TCR CDR3 was amplified in a first-round RT-PCR using the HTBI primer set. A single record per CDR3 protein comes from TCRdb applying MiXCR to the multiplex PCR reads. The sample holds about 530,000 distinct CDR3 sequences, under 20% seen once. This clonotype was observed a handful of times. Extraction of PBMCs used approximately 10 ml of fresh peripheral blood. The sequencing input was blood. This receptor was identified in a woman aged 18-29 years with Graves' ophthalmopathy.

CDR3 in amino acids: CASSQAGLAKTYNEQFF. The CDR3 DNA is TGCGCCAGCAGCCAAGCCGGACTAGCCAAGACCTACAATGAGCAGTTCTTC. The rearrangement joins TRBV4-3 to TRBJ2-1; 8 positions match TRBD2. V shed 1 base and J 2 bases; nucleotides not matched to a gene: 7. The germline V gene encodes CDR1 LGHNA and CDR2 YSLEER. The CDR3 is 17 residues long.